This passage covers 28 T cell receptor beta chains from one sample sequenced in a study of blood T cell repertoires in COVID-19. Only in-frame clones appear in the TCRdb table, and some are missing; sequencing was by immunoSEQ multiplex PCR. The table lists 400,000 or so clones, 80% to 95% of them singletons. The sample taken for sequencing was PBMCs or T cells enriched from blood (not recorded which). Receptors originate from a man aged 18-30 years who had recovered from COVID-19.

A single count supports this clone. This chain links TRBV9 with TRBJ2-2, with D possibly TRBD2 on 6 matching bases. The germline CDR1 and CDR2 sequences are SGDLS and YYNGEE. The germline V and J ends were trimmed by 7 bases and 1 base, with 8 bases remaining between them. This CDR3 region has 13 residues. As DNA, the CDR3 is TGTGCCAGCGGGCGGGAGAACACCGGGGAGCTGTTTTTT. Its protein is CASGRENTGELFF.

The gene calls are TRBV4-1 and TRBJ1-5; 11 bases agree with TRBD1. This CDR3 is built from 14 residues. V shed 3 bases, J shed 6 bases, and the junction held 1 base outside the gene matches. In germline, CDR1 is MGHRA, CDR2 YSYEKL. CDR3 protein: CASSQGTGGQPQHF. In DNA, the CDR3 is TGCGCCAGCAGCCAGGGGACAGGGGGTCAGCCCCAGCATTTT.

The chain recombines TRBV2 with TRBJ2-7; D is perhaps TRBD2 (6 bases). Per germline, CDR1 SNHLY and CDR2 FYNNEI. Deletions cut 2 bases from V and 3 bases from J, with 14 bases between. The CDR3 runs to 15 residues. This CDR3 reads CASSERADGGYEQYF. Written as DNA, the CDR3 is TGTGCCAGCAGTGAAAGGGCCGACGGGGGCTACGAGCAGTACTTC.

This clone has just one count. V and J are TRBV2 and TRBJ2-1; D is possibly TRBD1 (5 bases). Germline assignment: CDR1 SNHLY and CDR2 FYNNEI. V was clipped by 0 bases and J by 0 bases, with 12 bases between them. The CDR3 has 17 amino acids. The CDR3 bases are TGTGCCAGCAGTGAAGCGCTTCAGGGCTTCTCCTACAATGAGCAGTTCTTC. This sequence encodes CASSEALQGFSYNEQFF.

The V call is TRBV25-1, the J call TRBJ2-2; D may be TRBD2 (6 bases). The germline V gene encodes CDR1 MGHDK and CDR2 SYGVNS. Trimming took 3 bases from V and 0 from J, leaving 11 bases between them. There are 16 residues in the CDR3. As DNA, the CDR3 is TGTGCCAGCAGTGACCGGAGGGGAGCGAACACCGGGGAGCTGTTTTTT. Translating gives CASSDRRGANTGELFF.

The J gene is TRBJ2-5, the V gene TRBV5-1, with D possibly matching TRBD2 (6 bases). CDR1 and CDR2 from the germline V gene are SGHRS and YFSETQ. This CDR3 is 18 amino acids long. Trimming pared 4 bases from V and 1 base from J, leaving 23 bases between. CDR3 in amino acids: CASSPGMEAMGGQETQYF. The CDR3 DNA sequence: TGCGCCAGCAGCCCTGGTATGGAAGCGATGGGGGGCCAAGAGACCCAGTACTTC.

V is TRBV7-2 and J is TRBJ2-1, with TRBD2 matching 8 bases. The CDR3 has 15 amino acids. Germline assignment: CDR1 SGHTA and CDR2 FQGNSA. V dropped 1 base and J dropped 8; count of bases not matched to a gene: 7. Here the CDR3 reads CASSLVWTSRDEQFF. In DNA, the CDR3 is TGTGCCAGCAGCTTAGTCTGGACTAGCAGGGATGAGCAGTTCTTC.

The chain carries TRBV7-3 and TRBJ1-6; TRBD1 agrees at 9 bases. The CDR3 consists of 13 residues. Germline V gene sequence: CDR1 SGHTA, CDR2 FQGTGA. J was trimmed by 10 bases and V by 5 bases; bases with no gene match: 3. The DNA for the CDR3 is TGTGCCAGCAGCCCCGGACAGGGGTCACCCCTCCACTTT. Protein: CASSPGQGSPLHF. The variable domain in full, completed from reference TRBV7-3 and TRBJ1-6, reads GAGVSQTPSNKVTEKGKYVELRCDPISGHTALYWYRQSLGQGPEFLIYFQGTGAADDSGLPNDRFFAVRPEGSVSTLKIQRTERGDSAVYLCASSPGQGSPLHFGNGTRLTVT.

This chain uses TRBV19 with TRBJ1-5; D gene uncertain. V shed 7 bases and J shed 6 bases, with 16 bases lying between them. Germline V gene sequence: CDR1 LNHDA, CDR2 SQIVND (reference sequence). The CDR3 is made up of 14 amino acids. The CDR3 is CASTSAPGGQPQHF. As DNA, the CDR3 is TGTGCCAGTACCTCCGCACCGGGTGGTCAGCCCCAGCATTTT.

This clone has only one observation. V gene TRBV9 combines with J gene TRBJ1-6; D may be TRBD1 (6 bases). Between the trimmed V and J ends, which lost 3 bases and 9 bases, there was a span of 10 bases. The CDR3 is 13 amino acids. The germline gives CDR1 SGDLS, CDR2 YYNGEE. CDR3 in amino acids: CASSDRVVSPLHF. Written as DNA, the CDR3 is TGTGCCAGCAGCGACAGGGTGGTTTCACCCCTCCACTTT.

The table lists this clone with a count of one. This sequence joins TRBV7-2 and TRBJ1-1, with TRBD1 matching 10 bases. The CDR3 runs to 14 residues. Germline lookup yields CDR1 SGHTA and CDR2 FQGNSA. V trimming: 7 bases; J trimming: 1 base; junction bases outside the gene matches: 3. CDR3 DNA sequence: TGTGCCAGCACCAGACAGGGGGCGAACACTGAAGCTTTCTTT. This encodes CASTRQGANTEAFF.

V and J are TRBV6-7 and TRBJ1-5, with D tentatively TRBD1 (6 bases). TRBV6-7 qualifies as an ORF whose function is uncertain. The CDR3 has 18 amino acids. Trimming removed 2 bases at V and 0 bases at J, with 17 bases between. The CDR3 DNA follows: TGTGCCAGCAGTTACCCCCTGAGGGGGAACTATAGCAATCAGCCCCAGCATTTT. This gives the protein CASSYPLRGNYSNQPQHF.

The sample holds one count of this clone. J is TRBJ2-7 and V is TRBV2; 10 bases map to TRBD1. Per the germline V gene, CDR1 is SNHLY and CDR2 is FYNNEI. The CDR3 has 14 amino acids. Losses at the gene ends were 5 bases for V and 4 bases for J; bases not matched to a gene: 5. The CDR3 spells CASSFDRGQYEQYF. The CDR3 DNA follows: TGTGCCAGCAGTTTCGACAGGGGGCAATACGAGCAGTACTTC. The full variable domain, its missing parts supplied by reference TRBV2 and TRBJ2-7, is EPEVTQTPSHQVTQMGQEVILRCVPISNHLYFYWYRQILGQKVEFLVSFYNNEISEKSEIFDDQFSVERPDGSNFTLKIRSTKLEDSAMYFCASSFDRGQYEQYFGPGTRLTVT.

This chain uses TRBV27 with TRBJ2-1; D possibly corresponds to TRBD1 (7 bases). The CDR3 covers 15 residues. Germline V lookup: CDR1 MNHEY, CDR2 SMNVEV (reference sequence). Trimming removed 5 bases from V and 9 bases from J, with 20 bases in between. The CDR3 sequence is CASSQGGRGIGEQFF. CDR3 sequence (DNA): TGTGCCAGCAGTCAGGGGGGCAGGGGGATCGGTGAGCAGTTCTTC.

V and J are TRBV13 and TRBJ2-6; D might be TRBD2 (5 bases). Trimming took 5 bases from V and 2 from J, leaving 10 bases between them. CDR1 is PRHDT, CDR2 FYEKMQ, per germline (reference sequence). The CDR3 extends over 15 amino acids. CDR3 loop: CASSPRVAGANVLTF. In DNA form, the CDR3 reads TGTGCCAGCAGCCCGCGGGTGGCTGGGGCCAACGTCCTGACTTTC.

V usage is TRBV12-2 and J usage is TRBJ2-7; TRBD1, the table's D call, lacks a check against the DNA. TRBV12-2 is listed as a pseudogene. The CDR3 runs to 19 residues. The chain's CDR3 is CASRLPTPRDSWLSYEQYF. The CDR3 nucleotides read TGTGCAAGTCGCTTACCAACGCCCCGGGACAGCTGGCTCTCCTACGAGCAGTACTTC.

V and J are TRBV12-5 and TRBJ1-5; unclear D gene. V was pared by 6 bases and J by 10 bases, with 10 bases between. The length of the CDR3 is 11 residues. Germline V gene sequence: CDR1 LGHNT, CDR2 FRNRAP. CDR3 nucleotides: TGTGCTAGTGGCTCGGTCCAACCCCAGCATTTT. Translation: CASGSVQPQHF.

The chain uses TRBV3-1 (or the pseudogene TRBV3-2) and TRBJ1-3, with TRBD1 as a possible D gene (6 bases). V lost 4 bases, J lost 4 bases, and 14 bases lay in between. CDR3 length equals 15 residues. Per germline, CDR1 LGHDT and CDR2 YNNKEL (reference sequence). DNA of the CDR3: TGTGCCAGCAGCCTCGTGGGGGCTCGAGGAAACACCATATATTTT. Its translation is CASSLVGARGNTIYF.

The CDR3 loop reads CASSLGLTYEQYF. CDR3 DNA sequence: TGTGCCAGCAGCTTAGGACTAACCTACGAGCAGTACTTC. The gene calls are TRBV11-3 and TRBJ2-7, with D maybe TRBD2 (5 bases). The germline V and J ends were trimmed by 1 base and 2 bases, with 6 bases remaining between them. CDR1 is SGHNT, CDR2 YENEEA, per germline. The CDR3 is made up of 13 amino acids.

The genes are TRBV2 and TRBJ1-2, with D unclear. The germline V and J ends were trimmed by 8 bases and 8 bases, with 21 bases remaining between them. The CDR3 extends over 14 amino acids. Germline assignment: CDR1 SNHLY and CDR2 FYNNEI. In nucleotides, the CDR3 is TGTGCCAGCTCCGCCGACATCGAGCACGTAGGCTACACCTTC. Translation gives CASSADIEHVGYTF.

Written as DNA, the CDR3 is TGTGCCAGCTCACCACCGTCTGAGTCTGGAAACACCATATATTTT. Protein product: CASSPPSESGNTIYF. This chain uses TRBV18 with TRBJ1-3; no clear D. V lost 0 bases, J lost 1 base, and 7 bases lay in between. The CDR3 has 15 residues. Germline values: CDR1 KGHSH, CDR2 LQKENI.

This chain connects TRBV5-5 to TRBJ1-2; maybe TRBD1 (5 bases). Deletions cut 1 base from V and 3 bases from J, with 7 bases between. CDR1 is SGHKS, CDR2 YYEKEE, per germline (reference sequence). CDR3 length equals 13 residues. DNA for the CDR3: TGTGCCAGCAGCTTGAGCAGGGACTATGGCTACACCTTC. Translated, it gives CASSLSRDYGYTF.

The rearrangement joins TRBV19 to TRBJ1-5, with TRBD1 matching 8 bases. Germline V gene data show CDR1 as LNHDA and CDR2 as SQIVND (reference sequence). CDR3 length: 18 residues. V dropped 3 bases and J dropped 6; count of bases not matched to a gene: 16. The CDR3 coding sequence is TGTGCCAGTAGTATTCGTCTGGTGGACAGGGCTCTAAGTCAGCCCCAGCATTTT. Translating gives CASSIRLVDRALSQPQHF.

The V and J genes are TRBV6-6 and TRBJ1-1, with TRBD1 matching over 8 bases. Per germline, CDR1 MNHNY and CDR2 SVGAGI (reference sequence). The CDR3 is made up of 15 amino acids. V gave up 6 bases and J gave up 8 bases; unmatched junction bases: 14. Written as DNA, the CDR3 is TGTGCCAGCAGGGACCAAAGGACAGGGAAAGCAGAAGCTTTCTTT. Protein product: CASRDQRTGKAEAFF.

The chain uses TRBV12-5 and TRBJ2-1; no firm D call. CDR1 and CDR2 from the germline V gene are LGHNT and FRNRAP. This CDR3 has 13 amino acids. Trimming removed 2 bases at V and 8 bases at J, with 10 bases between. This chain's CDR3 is CASGLTVIDEQFF. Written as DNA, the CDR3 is TGTGCTAGTGGTTTGACAGTGATCGATGAGCAGTTCTTC.

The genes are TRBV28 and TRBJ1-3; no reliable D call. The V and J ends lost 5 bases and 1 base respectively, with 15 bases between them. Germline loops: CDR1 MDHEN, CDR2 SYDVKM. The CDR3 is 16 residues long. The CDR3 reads CASSLRLTFSGNTIYF. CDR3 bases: TGTGCCAGCAGTCTCCGTCTAACTTTTTCTGGAAACACCATATATTTT.

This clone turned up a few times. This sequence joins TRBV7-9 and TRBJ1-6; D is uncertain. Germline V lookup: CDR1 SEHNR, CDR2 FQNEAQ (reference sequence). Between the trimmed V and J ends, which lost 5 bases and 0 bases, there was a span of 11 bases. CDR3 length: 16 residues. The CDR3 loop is CASSPFISSYNSPLHF. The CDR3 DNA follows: TGTGCCAGCAGCCCCTTTATTAGCTCCTATAATTCACCCCTCCACTTT. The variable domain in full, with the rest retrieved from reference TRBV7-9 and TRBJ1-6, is DTGVSQNPRHKITKRGQNVTFRCDPISEHNRLYWYRQTLGQGPEFLTYFQNEAQLEKSRLLSDRFSAERPKGSFSTLEIQRTEQGDSAMYLCASSPFISSYNSPLHFGNGTRLTVT.

The CDR3 DNA reads TGTGCCAGCAGGCGGCTTCGGTTAGATTCACCCCTCCACTTT. Translation gives CASRRLRLDSPLHF. The chain recombines TRBV6-5 with TRBJ1-6; D uncertain. This CDR3 is built from 14 residues. V was pared by 6 bases and J by 8 bases, with 14 bases between. Germline values: CDR1 MNHEY, CDR2 SVGAGI.